This T cell receptor beta chain was obtained from a study of T-cell reconstitution after alpha-beta-depleted transplantation in children. Unique molecular identifiers featured in how the TCRbeta library was prepared. From the PCR reads, TCRdb called clonotypes with MiXCR, one entry per CDR3 protein. This repertoire shows hundreds of thousands of distinct CDR3 sequences, around 15% found once; its top ten account for under 30%. Overall study findings and caveats: By about two months after transplant, alpha-beta T cells reportedly arose from several hundred graft clones that had expanded. A year post-transplant, T-cell counts and diversity derived mostly from newly produced T cells.

The CDR3 has 16 residues. Trimming left V 0 bases short and J 1 base short, with 11 bases between. With regard to this clonotype: Its antigen is still unknown.

The sequencing used PBMCs, mostly from graft donor cells, collected 360 days after TCRalphabeta/CD19-depleted stem cell transplant. The sequence came from a boy younger than two who had a stem cell transplant for Wiskott-Aldrich syndrome, so the T cells may come from the graft donor. This sequence joins TRBV12-3 or TRBV12-4 and TRBJ2-3; D is unresolved. CDR3 DNA: TGTGCCAGCAGTTTAGCGCGTCGGACCCGCACAGATACGCAGTATTTT. Translated, it gives CASSLARRTRTDTQYF.